Presented here are 9 T cell receptor beta chains from one specimen sequenced in a study of regulatory T cells in long-lasting Graves disease (dated by TCRdb to the early 2020s). Library preparation employed multiplex PCR. The reads were generated on an Illumina HiSeq 4000. To build TCR beta libraries, CDR3 regions were amplified by Arm-PCR using iRepertoire HTBI primers. TCRdb redid the processing of the public reads, applying fastp at Q25 and MiXCR, and retained in-frame beta chains. CDR3 protein duplicates are merged, each entry listing the most common genes and DNA. The sample includes about 440,000 distinct CDR3 sequences, with about a sixth observed a single time. About 11% of the sample is held by the ten biggest clonotypes. Read against the paper, the sample's time point label means: newly diagnosed GD, antithyroid drugs for less than 3 months. For both TCR sequencing and RNA sequencing, RNA was extracted from PBMCs in TRIzol.

The sample also formed part of further work on T cells in Graves' hyperthyroidism and ophthalmopathy.

The sequencing here drew on peripheral blood mononuclear cells (PBMCs), taken at new diagnosis, from a patient treated with antithyroid drugs. The origin of the receptors is a woman aged 25 to 39 with Graves disease. Donor details come from another sample of the same person, matched by shared clones.

The rearrangement uses TRBV15 and TRBJ1-1; D perhaps matches TRBD1 (5 bases). The germline V gene encodes CDR1 LNHNV and CDR2 YYDKDF (reference sequence). The CDR3 covers 14 residues. V was cut by 4 bases and J by 11 bases, with 20 bases left in between. The CDR3 here is CATSIPGLTSVAFF. In DNA form, the CDR3 reads TGTGCCACCAGCATTCCGGGACTAACGTCGGTTGCTTTCTTT. Full variable domain (rest looked up from reference TRBV15 and TRBJ1-1): DAMVIQNPRYQVTQFGKPVTLSCSQTLNHNVMYWYQQKSSQAPKLLFHYYDKDFNNEADTPDNFQSRRPNTSFCFLDIRSPGLGDTAMYLCATSIPGLTSVAFFGQGTRLTVV.

This clonotype was recorded at least ten times. The chain employs TRBV14 and TRBJ1-2; 7 bases are a match to TRBD1. Germline V lookup: CDR1 SGHDN, CDR2 FVKESK. V lost 5 bases and J lost 8; bases outside the gene matches: 8. The CDR3 has 13 amino acids. CDR3 nucleotide sequence: TGTGCCAGCAGCGACGACAGGGTTCGGGGCTACACCTTC. Its protein product is CASSDDRVRGYTF.

This clonotype was counted a few times. The V gene is TRBV9, the J gene TRBJ1-6, with 8 bases aligning to TRBD1. With V trimmed by 2 bases and J by 5 bases, 3 bases remained unmatched. The CDR3 is 15 amino acids. Germline CDR1 is SGDLS and CDR2 is YYNGEE. The CDR3, as DNA: TGTGCCAGCAGCGTGGGGACAGGACATAATTCACCCCTCCACTTT. As protein: CASSVGTGHNSPLHF.

This clonotype was counted at least ten times. V and J are TRBV3-1 and TRBJ2-3; D gene uncertain. There are 14 residues in the CDR3. With 1 base removed from V and 3 bases from J, the gap between germline ends came to 8 bases. Germline V CDR1 and CDR2: LGHDT, YNNKEL (reference sequence). The CDR3 protein is CASSQGVGTDTQYF. CDR3 DNA sequence: TGTGCCAGCAGCCAAGGCGTCGGGACAGATACGCAGTATTTT.

The genes are TRBV11-2 and TRBJ2-3; 7 bases map to TRBD2. The germline gives CDR1 SGHAT, CDR2 FQNNGV. Trimming cost V 7 bases and J 2 bases; bases outside gene matches: 9. The CDR3 sequence is 15 residues long. For the CDR3, the DNA is TGTGCCAGCAACCCTGCGGGGGTTAACACAGATACGCAGTATTTT. Its protein is CASNPAGVNTDTQYF.

This clonotype was picked up many times. The J gene is TRBJ2-3, the V gene TRBV28; TRBD2 agrees at 10 bases. This CDR3 has 17 residues. CDR1 MDHEN and CDR2 SYDVKM come from the germline V gene. V was pared by 2 bases and J by 1 base, with 6 bases of the junction left unmatched. The CDR3 nucleotides are TGTGCCAGCAGTTTAGTAGGGCTAGCGGGAGGCACAGATACGCAGTATTTT. Protein: CASSLVGLAGGTDTQYF. Complete variable domain (other parts from reference TRBV28 and TRBJ2-3): DVKVTQSSRYLVKRTGEKVFLECVQDMDHENMFWYRQDPGLGLRLIYFSYDVKMKEKGDIPEGYSVSREKKERFSLILESASTNQTSMYLCASSLVGLAGGTDTQYFGPGTRLTVL.

This clonotype was counted many times. The chain couples TRBV5-1 to TRBJ1-1, with D hard to call. This CDR3 region has 12 residues. The V gene's germline CDR1 is SGHRS and CDR2 YFSETQ. Trimming took off 4 bases at V and 7 bases at J, with 11 bases between the two ends. CDR3 amino acids: CASSENRDEAFF. The CDR3, as DNA: TGCGCCAGCAGCGAGAACAGAGATGAAGCTTTCTTT. The full variable domain, rest sourced from reference TRBV5-1 and TRBJ1-1, is KAGVTQTPRYLIKTRGQQVTLSCSPISGHRSVSWYQQTPGQGLQFLFEYFSETQRNKGNFPGRFSGRQFSNSRSEMNVSTLELGDSALYLCASSENRDEAFFGQGTRLTVV.

This clonotype came up many times. The J gene is TRBJ2-7, the V gene TRBV5-1; 9 nucleotides match TRBD2. Germline CDR1 reads SGHRS; CDR2 reads YFSETQ. The CDR3 consists of 14 residues. V shed 4 bases and J 6 bases; nucleotides not matched to a gene: 8. The DNA for the CDR3 is TGCGCCAGCAGCACCCAGGGCGGGAGGGGCGAGCAGTACTTC. This sequence encodes CASSTQGGRGEQYF.

The table lists this clonotype with many counts. The junction does not match germline at one end; this may be a read error. CDR3 coding DNA: TGTGCCAGCAGTCCCCTCTTGGACATGAACACTGAAGTTTTCTTT. Its protein product is CASSPLLDMNTEVFF. This chain links TRBV27 with TRBJ1-1; maybe TRBD1 (5 bases). CDR3 length equals 15 residues. The V gene's germline CDR1 is MNHEY and CDR2 SMNVEV (reference sequence).